The next 25 T cell receptor beta chains were all read from a single sample in a study of shared clonotypes between healthy human individuals. Generated by immunoSEQ multiplex PCR, the TCRdb table keeps only in-frame clones and is missing some. The sample carries roughly 1.5 million clones, 95% to 99% recorded once. What was sequenced was naive CD4+ T cells sorted from blood. Noted subset: CD45RA+ positively selected. The receptor source for this set is a man aged 30-40 years in good health.

The chain carries TRBV12-5 and TRBJ2-1; D is possibly TRBD1 or TRBD2 (5 bases each). Germline values: CDR1 LGHNT, CDR2 FRNRAP. Trimming took 4 bases from V and 4 from J, leaving 14 bases between them. The CDR3 consists of 15 residues. CDR3 loop: CASGSTGTRYNEQFF. The CDR3 bases are TGTGCTAGTGGTTCCACCGGGACGAGGTACAATGAGCAGTTCTTC.

The V gene is TRBV11-2, the J gene TRBJ1-2; 8 nucleotides line up with TRBD1. Germline values: CDR1 SGHAT, CDR2 FQNNGV. This CDR3 is 16 amino acids long. The junction had 3 bases not matched to a gene; V was cut back by 0 bases and J by 0 bases. The CDR3 protein is CASSLDGTGPNYGYTF. DNA for the CDR3: TGTGCCAGCAGCTTAGACGGGACAGGTCCTAACTATGGCTACACCTTC.

V is TRBV29-1 and J is TRBJ2-3; 11 nucleotides align to TRBD2. Trimming removed 8 bases from V and 5 bases from J; junction bases left unmatched: 3. The CDR3 runs to 12 residues. The germline CDR1 and CDR2 sequences are SQVTM and ANQGSEA. The CDR3 sequence is CSTSGRLDTQYF. The CDR3 nucleotides read TGCAGCACTAGCGGGAGATTAGATACGCAGTATTTT.

This chain joins TRBV29-1 and TRBJ2-7, with D perhaps assigned TRBD1 or TRBD2 (5 bases each). Per germline, CDR1 SQVTM and CDR2 ANQGSEA. The CDR3 has 11 residues. Between the trimmed V and J ends, which lost 4 bases and 3 bases, there was a span of 7 bases. CDR3: CSVGDGYEQYF. For the CDR3, the DNA is TGCAGCGTTGGGGACGGCTACGAGCAGTACTTC.

A remark on this clone: One end of the junction does not line up with germline, which may come from a read error. The V and J genes are TRBV20-1 and TRBJ1-5; TRBD1 is a possible D gene (5 bases). Germline loops: CDR1 DFQATT, CDR2 SNEGSKA (reference sequence). The CDR3 is 11 residues long. This CDR3 reads CSARVGVSKAF. In DNA form, the CDR3 reads TGCAGTGCTAGAGTGGGGGTTAGTAAGGCATTT.

V is TRBV19 and J is TRBJ2-5, with D maybe TRBD2 (5 bases). CDR1 and CDR2 (germline): LNHDA, SQIVND (reference sequence). Trimming took 4 bases from V and 5 from J, leaving 11 bases between them. This CDR3 contains 13 residues. The chain's CDR3 is CASSTRRTETQYF. CDR3 DNA sequence: TGTGCCAGTAGTACCCGGAGGACCGAGACCCAGTACTTC.

The chain combines TRBV5-1 with TRBJ2-3, with 12 bases fitting TRBD2. CDR1 SGHRS and CDR2 YFSETQ come from the germline V gene. CDR3 length equals 20 residues. The ends lost 2 bases at V and 0 bases at J; junction bases unmatched: 13. This CDR3 reads CASSLWGPSGRAPSTDTQYF. As DNA, the CDR3 is TGCGCCAGCAGCTTATGGGGCCCTAGCGGGAGGGCCCCTAGCACAGATACGCAGTATTTT.

The V and J genes are TRBV28 and TRBJ2-7; TRBD1 agrees at 7 bases. V was pared by 7 bases and J by 2 bases, with 2 bases of the junction left unmatched. CDR3 size: 12 residues. CDR1 is MDHEN, CDR2 SYDVKM, per germline. CDR3 in DNA: TGTGCCAGCACGGGACAGACCTACGAGCAGTACTTC. Its protein is CASTGQTYEQYF.

The V call is TRBV10-1, the J call TRBJ2-1; maybe TRBD2 (6 bases). The length of the CDR3 is 15 residues. CDR1 WNHNN and CDR2 SYGVQD come from the germline V gene (reference sequence). V lost 0 bases to trimming and J lost 4 bases, with 10 bases between them. The DNA for the CDR3 is TGCGCCAGCAGTGAGTCGCTTAGCGGTTACAATGAGCAGTTCTTC. Protein sequence: CASSESLSGYNEQFF.

J is TRBJ2-1 and V is TRBV4-2; D unresolved. The CDR3 runs 15 residues. Deletions cut 1 base from V and 9 bases from J, with 16 bases between. The V gene's germline CDR1 is LGHNA and CDR2 YNFKEQ. This CDR3 is CASSQVPIWSGEQFF. In DNA form, the CDR3 reads TGTGCCAGCAGCCAAGTCCCGATCTGGTCGGGTGAGCAGTTCTTC.

The rearrangement joins TRBV10-3 to TRBJ2-7, with TRBD2 matching 10 bases. Germline V gene sequence: CDR1 ENHRY, CDR2 SYGVKD. This CDR3 region has 13 residues. V lost 10 bases to trimming and J lost 2 bases; unmatched junction nucleotides: 5. CDR3 region: CATGLADTYEQYF. DNA of the CDR3: TGTGCCACCGGACTAGCGGATACCTACGAGCAGTACTTC.

This clone has a single count. The chain uses TRBV5-1 and TRBJ1-5, with D perhaps matching TRBD1 (5 bases). With 4 bases removed from V and 5 bases from J, the gap between germline ends came to 22 bases. Germline values: CDR1 SGHRS, CDR2 YFSETQ. The CDR3 is made up of 17 amino acids. CDR3 sequence: CASSPAGGLGSDQPQHF. Written as DNA, the CDR3 is TGCGCCAGCAGCCCCGCTGGGGGTCTGGGTTCTGATCAGCCCCAGCATTTT.

CDR3 amino acids: CASSQGLAGVISGELFF. The CDR3 nucleotides are TGCGCCAGCAGCCAAGGTCTAGCGGGAGTGATATCCGGGGAGCTGTTTTTT. This chain links TRBV4-1 with TRBJ2-2; 10 nucleotides agree with TRBD2. The CDR3 covers 17 residues. The V gene's germline CDR1 is MGHRA and CDR2 YSYEKL. V shed 1 base and J 6 bases; nucleotides not matched to a gene: 8.

The chain uses TRBV29-1 and TRBJ2-7; TRBD1 aligns across 10 bases. J lost 2 bases, V lost 6 bases, and 10 bases had no gene match. The V gene's germline CDR1 is SQVTM and CDR2 ANQGSEA. This CDR3 is built from 15 residues. CDR3 amino acids: CSVSTGTGDPYEQYF. The CDR3 nucleotides read TGCAGCGTGAGTACCGGGACAGGGGATCCCTACGAGCAGTACTTC.

The V call is TRBV5-1, the J call TRBJ2-2; D possibly corresponds to TRBD2 (5 bases). The CDR3 contains 14 residues. Per germline, CDR1 SGHRS and CDR2 YFSETQ. V shed 4 bases and J shed 2 bases, with 9 bases lying between them. The CDR3 region has the DNA TGCGCCAGCAGCCAAGACTACAACACCGGGGAGCTGTTTTTT. It translates to CASSQDYNTGELFF.

The V and J genes are TRBV7-2 and TRBJ2-7, with D possibly TRBD1 on 5 matching bases. CDR1 is SGHTA and CDR2 is FQGNSA in the germline V gene. This CDR3 has 13 amino acids. Trimming left V 5 bases short and J 4 bases short, with 12 bases between. The CDR3 nucleotides read TGTGCCAGCAGCCAGACCCGACAGTACGAGCAGTACTTC. This translates into CASSQTRQYEQYF.

The chain is built from TRBV2 and TRBJ1-1; perhaps TRBD1 as D (6 bases). The V and J ends lost 7 bases and 3 bases respectively, with 12 bases between them. The germline V gene has CDR1 SNHLY and CDR2 FYNNEI. The CDR3 consists of 13 residues. The CDR3 DNA is TGTGCCAGCAATGTACAGGGCGACACTGAAGCTTTCTTT. Residues: CASNVQGDTEAFF.

This clone has only one observation. The chain is built from TRBV11-2 and TRBJ2-1; D is undetermined. The CDR3 extends over 15 amino acids. The V end was cut by 4 bases, the J end by 0 bases, with 10 bases between. Looked up from germline, CDR1 is SGHAT and CDR2 is FQNNGV. The CDR3 DNA follows: TGTGCCAGCAGCTCCCCCCGGCACTCCTACAATGAGCAGTTCTTC. It specifies CASSSPRHSYNEQFF. The full variable domain, its missing parts supplied by reference TRBV11-2 and TRBJ2-1, is EAGVAQSPRYKIIEKRQSVAFWCNPISGHATLYWYQQILGQGPKLLIQFQNNGVVDDSQLPKDRFSAERLKGVDSTLKIQPAKLEDSAVYLCASSSPRHSYNEQFFGPGTRLTVL.

The CDR3 loop is CASSVGLAPTEQYF. For the CDR3, the DNA is TGTGCCAGCAGCGTGGGGTTAGCTCCTACCGAGCAGTACTTC. The V and J genes are TRBV5-4 and TRBJ2-7; D gene ambiguous. V was cut by 4 bases and J by 6 bases, with 17 bases left in between. Germline values: CDR1 SGHNT, CDR2 YYREEE (reference sequence). CDR3 length equals 14 residues.

The chain is built from TRBV6-6 and TRBJ1-4; no clear D gene. The CDR3 is 11 residues long. CDR1 MNHNY and CDR2 SVGAGI come from the germline V gene (reference sequence). Trimming removed 4 bases from V and 7 bases from J, with 4 bases in between. CDR3 amino acids: CASSSSEKLFF. As DNA, the CDR3 is TGTGCCAGCAGTTCCAGTGAAAAACTGTTTTTT.

The rearrangement links TRBV25-1 to TRBJ1-5; D gene ambiguous. This CDR3 comprises 13 residues. Germline assignment: CDR1 MGHDK and CDR2 SYGVNS. The germline V and J ends were trimmed by 3 bases and 4 bases, with 7 bases remaining between them. CDR3 loop: CASSDHPNQPQHF. Here the CDR3 DNA reads TGTGCCAGCAGTGATCATCCAAATCAGCCCCAGCATTTT.

The chain links TRBV5-5 to TRBJ1-1, with a tentative D call TRBD1 (6 bases). Trimming pared 6 bases from V and 0 bases from J, leaving 15 bases between. Per germline, CDR1 SGHKS and CDR2 YYEKEE (reference sequence). This CDR3 is 15 amino acids long. CDR3 nucleotide sequence: TGTGCCAGCACTCTTGCAGGACAGTTGAACACTGAAGCTTTCTTT. Encoded protein: CASTLAGQLNTEAFF. Together with reference TRBV5-5 and TRBJ1-1, the CDR3 gives the full variable domain: DAGVTQSPTHLIKTRGQQVTLRCSPISGHKSVSWYQQVLGQGPQFIFQYYEKEERGRGNFPDRFSARQFPNYSSELNVNALLLGDSALYLCASTLAGQLNTEAFFGQGTRLTVV.

As concerns this clone: Distinct nucleotide sequences in the sample also encode this CDR3. V usage is TRBV29-1 and J usage is TRBJ1-1; 8 nucleotides agree with TRBD1. The V and J ends lost 2 bases and 5 bases, in that order; junction bases with no gene match: 7. This CDR3 has 14 residues. The germline CDR1 and CDR2 sequences are SQVTM and ANQGSEA. The CDR3 region has the DNA TGCAGCGTTGAATCCCTGCAGGGGGCGACTGAAGCTTTCTTT. Protein product: CSVESLQGATEAFF.

CDR3 in amino acids: CASSYGTSGRVAGELFF. DNA for the CDR3: TGCGCCAGCAGCTACGGGACTAGCGGGAGAGTGGCCGGGGAGCTGTTTTTT. The rearrangement uses TRBV5-1 and TRBJ2-2; 14 positions agree with TRBD2. The CDR3 is 17 residues long. CDR1 is SGHRS, CDR2 YFSETQ, per germline. Trimming removed 3 bases from V and 6 bases from J; junction bases left unmatched: 7.

The V and J genes are TRBV19 and TRBJ2-1; D gene ambiguous. The CDR3 is 13 residues long. The V end was cut by 7 bases, the J end by 2 bases, with 9 bases between. In germline, CDR1 is LNHDA, CDR2 SQIVND (reference sequence). The CDR3 region has the DNA TGTGCCAGTACCCCCGGGCCCTACAATGAGCAGTTCTTC. This encodes CASTPGPYNEQFF.